This record covers a single T cell receptor beta chain. What it binds is unknown. The sample originates from a study of breast tumors, draining lymph nodes, adjacent tissues. Whole-study results and caveats: Compared with basal-like, luminal-like tumors shared significantly more repertoire with nontumor tissue. Tumor repertoires ranked between lymph nodes and nontumor tissue in diversity, with V and J gene preferences. The data were judged consistent with most tumor T cells coming from lymph node and expanding in tumor.

The ends lost 1 base at V and 8 bases at J; junction bases unmatched: 9. Germline CDR1 and CDR2: SGHTA and FQGTGA. This CDR3 comprises 17 residues. TCRdb recomputed calls from the multiplex PCR reads with MiXCR, one row per CDR3 protein. The sample consists of about 21,000 distinct CDR3 sequences, 45% to 75% of them appearing once. Sequenced: breast tumor tissue. This TCR came from a female donor with breast cancer. Some clones in this sample may be carry-over from other donors' samples. This chain joins TRBV7-3 and TRBJ2-1, with TRBD2 identical over 12 bases. CDR3 protein: CASSLMPQLAGGYEQFF. CDR3 DNA: TGTGCCAGCAGCTTAATGCCCCAACTAGCGGGAGGATATGAGCAGTTCTTC.